This T cell receptor beta chain appears in the sequencing data of a study of blood T cell repertoires in COVID-19. Study context: Material from acute and convalescent COVID-19 was sourced from the United States, Italy and Spain.

Germline-derived CDR1 and CDR2 are SEHNR and FQNEAQ (reference sequence). The CDR3 is 14 residues long. V gave up 8 bases and J gave up 7 bases; unmatched junction bases: 6. This clone was picked up a small number of times. Sequencing was performed with immunoSEQ multiplex PCR; in TCRdb, only in-frame clones are kept and a portion is missing. The sample consists of a few hundred thousand clones, roughly 82% of them appearing once. The sequenced material came from peripheral blood. The rearrangement joins TRBV7-9 to TRBJ1-6, with TRBD1 matching over 9 bases. The sequence derives from a woman aged 45-59 years with acute or convalescent COVID-19. CDR3 sequence (DNA): TGTGCCAGCGATCCGGGACAGGGCAATTCACCCCTCCACTTT. Translating gives CASDPGQGNSPLHF.